The next 2 T cell receptor beta chains were all read from a single sample in a study of CD8 T cells in ankylosing spondylitis. Antigen specificity for these receptors is unknown. Study conclusions and caveats: There was a TCR beta motif, made of several highly homologous variants, that appeared characteristic of ankylosing spondylitis blood.

TCRdb passed the 5' RACE reads through MiXCR, listing each CDR3 protein once. The table records fewer than 500,000 distinct CDR3 sequences, 25% to 30% of them present only once. The specimen was blood, either unsorted or a sorted T cell fraction (not recorded which). The receptors come from a male donor with ankylosing spondylitis.

This chain links TRBV20-1 with TRBJ2-1; 7 bases are shared with TRBD2. This CDR3 spans 16 amino acids. The ends lost 1 base at V and 3 bases at J; junction bases unmatched: 9. The germline V gene encodes CDR1 DFQATT and CDR2 SNEGSKA (reference sequence). The DNA of the CDR3 is TGCAGTGCTAGAGTTCGGAAGCGGGGATTCTACAATGAGCAGTTCTTC. Protein: CSARVRKRGFYNEQFF.

The V and J genes are TRBV5-1 and TRBJ2-5; the match to TRBD1 covers 9 bases. V gave up 6 bases and J gave up 7 bases; unmatched junction bases: 10. From germline, CDR1 is SGHRS and CDR2 YFSETQ. This CDR3 contains 14 residues. CDR3 DNA sequence: TGCGCCAGCACGGAGGGACAGGGTGAATGGACCCAGTACTTC. Amino acid sequence: CASTEGQGEWTQYF.